What follows is one T cell receptor beta chain and its context. This sample is drawn from a study of blood T cell repertoires in COVID-19. CDR3 length: 15 residues. Germline V gene lookup returns CDR1 SGHDT and CDR2 YYEEEE. J gave up 2 bases and V 1 base, and 5 bases lay outside the gene matches. The repertoire was sequenced with immunoSEQ multiplex PCR; TCRdb's copy has only in-frame clones and lacks some. The sample yields approximately 390,000 clones, 80% to 90% seen once. The V call is TRBV5-6, the J call TRBJ1-2, with 7 bases lining up with TRBD1. Sequenced input: peripheral blood. This TCR derives from a woman between 55 and 75 years old with COVID-19, enrolled during active disease. Here the CDR3 reads CASSLWTGGNYGYTF. The CDR3 bases are TGTGCCAGCAGCTTGTGGACAGGAGGAAACTATGGCTACACCTTC. The complete variable domain, with remaining parts taken from reference TRBV5-6 and TRBJ1-2, reads DAGVTQSPTHLIKTRGQQVTLRCSPKSGHDTVSWYQQALGQGPQFIFQYYEEEERQRGNFPDRFSGHQFPNYSSELNVNALLLGDSALYLCASSLWTGGNYGYTFGSGTRLTVV.